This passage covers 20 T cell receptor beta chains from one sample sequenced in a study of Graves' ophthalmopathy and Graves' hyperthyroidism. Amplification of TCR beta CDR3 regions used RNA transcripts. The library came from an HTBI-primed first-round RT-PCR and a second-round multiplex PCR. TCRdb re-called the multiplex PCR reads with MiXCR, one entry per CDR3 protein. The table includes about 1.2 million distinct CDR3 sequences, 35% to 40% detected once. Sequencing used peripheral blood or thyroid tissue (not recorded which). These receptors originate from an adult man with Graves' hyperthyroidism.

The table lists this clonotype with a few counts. CDR3 in amino acids: CASSSRLARGFDTQYF. The CDR3 DNA reads TGTGCCAGCAGCAGTAGACTAGCGAGAGGGTTCGATACGCAGTATTTT. The rearrangement links TRBV7-2 to TRBJ2-3, with 8 bases identical to TRBD2. CDR3 length: 16 residues. The V gene end was trimmed by 5 bases and the J gene end by 6 bases; junction bases not matched to a gene: 13. Germline V gene data show CDR1 as SGHTA and CDR2 as FQGNSA.

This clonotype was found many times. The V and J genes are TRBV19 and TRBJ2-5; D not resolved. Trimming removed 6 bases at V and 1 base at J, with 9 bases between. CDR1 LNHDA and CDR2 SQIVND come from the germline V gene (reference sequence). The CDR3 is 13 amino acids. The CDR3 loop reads CASSKPFQETQYF. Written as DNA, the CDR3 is TGTGCCAGTAGCAAACCGTTCCAAGAGACCCAGTACTTC.

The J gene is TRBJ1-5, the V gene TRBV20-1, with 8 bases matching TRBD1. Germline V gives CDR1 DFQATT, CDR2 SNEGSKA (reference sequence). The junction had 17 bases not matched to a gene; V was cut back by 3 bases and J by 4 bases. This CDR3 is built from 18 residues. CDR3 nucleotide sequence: TGCAGTGCTAGGCACCAAGAGACCGGGACAGGCATGAATCAGCCCCAGCATTTT. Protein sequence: CSARHQETGTGMNQPQHF.

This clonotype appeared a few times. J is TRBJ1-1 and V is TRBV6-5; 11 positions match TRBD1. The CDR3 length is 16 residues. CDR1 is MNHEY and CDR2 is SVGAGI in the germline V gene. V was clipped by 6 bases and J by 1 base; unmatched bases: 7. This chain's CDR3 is CASRGTGGSPNTEAFF. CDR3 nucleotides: TGTGCCAGCAGGGGGACAGGGGGATCGCCGAACACTGAAGCTTTCTTT.

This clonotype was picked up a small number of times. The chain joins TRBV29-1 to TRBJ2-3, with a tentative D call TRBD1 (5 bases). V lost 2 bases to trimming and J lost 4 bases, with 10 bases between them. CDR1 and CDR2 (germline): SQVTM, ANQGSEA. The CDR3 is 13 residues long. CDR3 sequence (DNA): TGCAGCGTTGAACCTCAGGGCGCAGATACGCAGTATTTT. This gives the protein CSVEPQGADTQYF.

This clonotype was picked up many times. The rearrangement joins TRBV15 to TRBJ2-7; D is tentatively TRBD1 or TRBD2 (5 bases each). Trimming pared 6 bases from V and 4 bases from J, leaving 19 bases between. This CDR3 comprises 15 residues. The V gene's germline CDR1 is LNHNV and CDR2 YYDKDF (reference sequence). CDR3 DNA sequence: TGTGCCACCAGTCCCTCCCCGGGGCAGGCATACGAGCAGTACTTC. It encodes CATSPSPGQAYEQYF.

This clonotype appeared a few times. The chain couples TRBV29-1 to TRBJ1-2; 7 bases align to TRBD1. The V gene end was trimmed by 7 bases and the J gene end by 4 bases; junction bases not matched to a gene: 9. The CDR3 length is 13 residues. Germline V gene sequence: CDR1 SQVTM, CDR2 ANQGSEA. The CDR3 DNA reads TGCAGCGCGGGGGGGACAGCATCCTATGGCTACACCTTC. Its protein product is CSAGGTASYGYTF.

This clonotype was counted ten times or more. The CDR3 spells CASSLETGYGEQYF. In nucleotides, the CDR3 is TGTGCCAGCAGCTTAGAAACGGGGTACGGCGAGCAGTACTTC. J is TRBJ2-7 and V is TRBV7-8; the D gene is possibly TRBD2 (5 bases). The CDR3 has 14 amino acids. The germline gives CDR1 SGHVS, CDR2 FQNEAQ. V was cut by 1 base and J by 6 bases, with 13 bases left in between.

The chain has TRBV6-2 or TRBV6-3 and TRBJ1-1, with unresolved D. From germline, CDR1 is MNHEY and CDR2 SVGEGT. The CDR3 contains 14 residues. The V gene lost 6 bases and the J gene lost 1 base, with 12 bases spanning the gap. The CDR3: CASSQSQQNTEAFF. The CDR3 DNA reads TGTGCCAGCAGCCAAAGCCAGCAGAACACTGAAGCTTTCTTT.

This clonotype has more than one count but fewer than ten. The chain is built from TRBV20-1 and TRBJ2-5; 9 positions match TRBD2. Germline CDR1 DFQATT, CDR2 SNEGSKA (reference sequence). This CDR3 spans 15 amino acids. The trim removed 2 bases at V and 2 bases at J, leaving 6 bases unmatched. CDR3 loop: CSARKASGDQETQYF. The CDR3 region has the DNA TGCAGTGCTAGAAAAGCTAGCGGGGATCAAGAGACCCAGTACTTC.

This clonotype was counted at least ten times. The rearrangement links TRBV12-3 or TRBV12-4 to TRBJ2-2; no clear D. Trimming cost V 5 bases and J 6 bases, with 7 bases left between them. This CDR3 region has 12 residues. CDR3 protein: CASSPKAGELFF. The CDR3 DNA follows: TGTGCCAGCAGTCCGAAGGCCGGGGAGCTGTTTTTT.

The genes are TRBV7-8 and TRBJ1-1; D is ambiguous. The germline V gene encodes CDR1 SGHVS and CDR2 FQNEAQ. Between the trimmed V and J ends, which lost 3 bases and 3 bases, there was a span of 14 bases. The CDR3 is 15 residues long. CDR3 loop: CASSLVKGADTEAFF. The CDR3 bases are TGTGCCAGCAGCTTGGTAAAGGGCGCGGACACTGAAGCTTTCTTT.

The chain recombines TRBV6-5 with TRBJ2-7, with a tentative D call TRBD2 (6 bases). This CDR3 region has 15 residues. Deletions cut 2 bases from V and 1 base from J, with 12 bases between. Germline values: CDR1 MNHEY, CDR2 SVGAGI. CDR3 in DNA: TGTGCCAGCAGTTACGTTCCCCGGGGGTCCTACGAGCAGTACTTC. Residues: CASSYVPRGSYEQYF.

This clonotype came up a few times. The CDR3 DNA reads as TGTGCCAGCAGCTACCGTCCCGACTTACCCTACGAGCAGTACTTC. Protein sequence: CASSYRPDLPYEQYF. This chain links TRBV14 with TRBJ2-7; no clear D gene. CDR3 size: 15 residues. Germline values: CDR1 SGHDN, CDR2 FVKESK. V was clipped by 5 bases and J by 2 bases, with 16 bases between them.

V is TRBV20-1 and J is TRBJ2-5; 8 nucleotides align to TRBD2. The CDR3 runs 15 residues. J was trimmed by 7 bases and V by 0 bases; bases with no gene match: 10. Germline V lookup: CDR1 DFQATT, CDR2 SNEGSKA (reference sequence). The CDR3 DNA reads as TGCAGTGCTAGAGACGGGAGGGTTGTGCGTGGGACCCAGTACTTC. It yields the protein CSARDGRVVRGTQYF.

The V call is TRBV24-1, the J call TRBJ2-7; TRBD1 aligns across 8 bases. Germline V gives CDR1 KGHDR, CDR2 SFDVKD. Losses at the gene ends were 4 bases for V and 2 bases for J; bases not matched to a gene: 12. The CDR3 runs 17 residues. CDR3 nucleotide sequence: TGTGCCACCAGTGACCGGGACAGGACTTTCCCCCCCTACGAGCAGTACTTC. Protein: CATSDRDRTFPPYEQYF.

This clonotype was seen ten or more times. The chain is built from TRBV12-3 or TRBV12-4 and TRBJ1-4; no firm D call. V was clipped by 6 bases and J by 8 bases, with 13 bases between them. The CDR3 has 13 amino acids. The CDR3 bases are TGTGCCAGCAGCCAGTCCAGTGTGGAAAAACTGTTTTTT. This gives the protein CASSQSSVEKLFF.

CDR3 bases: TGTGCCAGCATCGAGGGACAGGGGGCATCGAGCTACACCTTC. It codes for CASIEGQGASSYTF. The V and J genes are TRBV7-8 and TRBJ1-2, with 12 bases matching TRBD1. Germline lookup yields CDR1 SGHVS and CDR2 FQNEAQ. Germline trimming cut 7 bases from V and 9 bases from J; bases unmatched to any gene: 9. CDR3 length equals 14 residues. Full variable domain (rest looked up from reference TRBV7-8 and TRBJ1-2): GAGVSQSPRYKVAKRGQDVALRCDPISGHVSLFWYQQALGQGPEFLTYFQNEAQLDKSGLPSDRFFAERPEGSVSTLKIQRTQQEDSAVYLCASIEGQGASSYTFGSGTRLTVV.

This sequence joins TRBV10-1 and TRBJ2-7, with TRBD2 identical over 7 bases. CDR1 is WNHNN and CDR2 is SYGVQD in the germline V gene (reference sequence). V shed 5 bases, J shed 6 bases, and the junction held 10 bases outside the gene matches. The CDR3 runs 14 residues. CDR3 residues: CASSTTGGGVEQYF. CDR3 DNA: TGCGCCAGCAGTACCACCGGGGGAGGGGTCGAGCAGTACTTC.

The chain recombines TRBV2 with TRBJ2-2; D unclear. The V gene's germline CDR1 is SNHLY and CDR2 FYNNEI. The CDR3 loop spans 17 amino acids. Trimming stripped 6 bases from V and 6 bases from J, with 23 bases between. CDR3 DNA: TGTGCCAGCAGCCAAAGCCCGCCCGGCAGCCTCGCCGGGGAGCTGTTTTTT. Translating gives CASSQSPPGSLAGELFF. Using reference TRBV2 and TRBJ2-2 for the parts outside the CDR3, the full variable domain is EPEVTQTPSHQVTQMGQEVILRCVPISNHLYFYWYRQILGQKVEFLVSFYNNEISEKSEIFDDQFSVERPDGSNFTLKIRSTKLEDSAMYFCASSQSPPGSLAGELFFGEGSRLTVL.